This T cell receptor (beta chain) was documented in a study of cytomegalovirus exposure and HLA in healthy donors. Study-wide findings and caveats: The presence/absence work took it that sequencing depth was about the same across donors. Being productive about 90% or about 30% of the time was typical of most TCR beta V segments in an earlier analysis. According to a later analysis, donors in an Asian-associated ancestry cluster reportedly had fewer N-insertions than the 666-donor mean.

The primer mix had 60 Vbeta and 13 Jbeta primers. Here immunoSEQ multiplex PCR was the method, and the copy in TCRdb shows in-frame clones only, minus some. The sample holds 210,000 or so clones, roughly four fifths seen once. Points on this clone: What it binds is unknown.

Trimming shortened V by 5 bases and J by 6 bases, and 16 bases separated the two germline ends. The CDR3 runs to 13 residues. Looked up from germline, CDR1 is GTSNPN and CDR2 is SVGIG (reference sequence). The sequenced sample consisted of PBMCs. The chain carries TRBV30 and TRBJ1-2; D is possibly TRBD1 (6 bases). This receptor was taken from a woman aged 40 to 55 in good health and CMV-seronegative. For the CDR3, the DNA is TGTGCCTGGGGCGGACAGTCCTGGGATGGCTACACCTTC. It is translated as CAWGGQSWDGYTF. Full variable domain (outside the CDR3, taken from reference TRBV30 and TRBJ1-2): SQTIHQWPATLVQPVGSPLSLECTVEGTSNPNLYWYRQAAGRGLQLLFYSVGIGQISSEVPQNLSASRPQDRQFILSSKKLLLSDSGFYLCAWGGQSWDGYTFGSGTRLTVV.